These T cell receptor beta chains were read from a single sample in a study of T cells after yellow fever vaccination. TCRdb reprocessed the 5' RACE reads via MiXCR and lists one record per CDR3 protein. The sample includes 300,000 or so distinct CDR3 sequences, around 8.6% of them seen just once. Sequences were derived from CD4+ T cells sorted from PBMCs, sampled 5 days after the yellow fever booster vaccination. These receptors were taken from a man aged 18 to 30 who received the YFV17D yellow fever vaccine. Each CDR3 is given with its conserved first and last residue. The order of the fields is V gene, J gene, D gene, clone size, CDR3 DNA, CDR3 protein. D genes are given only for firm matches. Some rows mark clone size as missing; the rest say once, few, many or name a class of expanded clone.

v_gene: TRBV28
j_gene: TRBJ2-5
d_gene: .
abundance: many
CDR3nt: TGTGCCAGCAGAGCACGCCAAGAGACCCAGTACTTC
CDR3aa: CASRARQETQYF

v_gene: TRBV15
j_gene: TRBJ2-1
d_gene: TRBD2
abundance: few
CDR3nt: TGTGCCACCAGCGGACTAGCGGGGGGGCCCTCCTACAATGAGCAGTTCTTC
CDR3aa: CATSGLAGGPSYNEQFF

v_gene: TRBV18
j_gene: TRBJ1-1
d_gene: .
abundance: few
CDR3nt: TGTGCCAGCTCACCAGGCAGAAACACTGAAGCTTTCTTT
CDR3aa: CASSPGRNTEAFF

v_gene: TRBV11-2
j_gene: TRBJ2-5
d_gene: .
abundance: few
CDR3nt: TGTGCCAGCAGAACGCCCGGTACAGGACCGAAAGAGACCCAGTACTTC
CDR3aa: CASRTPGTGPKETQYF

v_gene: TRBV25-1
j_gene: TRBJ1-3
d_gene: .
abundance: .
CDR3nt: TGTGCCAGCAGTGAGACAGGTGGAAACACCATATATTTT
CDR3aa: CASSETGGNTIYF

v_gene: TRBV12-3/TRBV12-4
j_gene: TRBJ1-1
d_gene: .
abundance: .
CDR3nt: TGTGCCAGCAGTTTCCTGGCAGGGATGAACACTGAAGCTTTCTTT
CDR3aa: CASSFLAGMNTEAFF

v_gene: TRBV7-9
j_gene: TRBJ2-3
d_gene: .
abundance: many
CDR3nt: TGTGCCAGCAGCTTAGAGGGTGCCGGGACGCAGTATTTT
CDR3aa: CASSLEGAGTQYF

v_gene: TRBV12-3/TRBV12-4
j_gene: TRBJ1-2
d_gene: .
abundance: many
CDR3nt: TGTGCCAGCAGTTTCTCAGCTCCGGGGGCTGACGGGGGTTTTAATGGCTACACCTTC
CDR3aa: CASSFSAPGADGGFNGYTF

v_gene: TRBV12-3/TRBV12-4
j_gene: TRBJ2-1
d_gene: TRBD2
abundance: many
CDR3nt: TGTGCCAGCAGTTTTGAACTAGCGGGCCTCAATGAGCAGTTCTTC
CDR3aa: CASSFELAGLNEQFF

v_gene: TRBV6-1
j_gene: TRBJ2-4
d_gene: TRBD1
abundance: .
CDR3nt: TGTGCCAGCAGTCCACTCCCCGGACAGGCCCGAAACATTCAGTACTTC
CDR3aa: CASSPLPGQARNIQYF

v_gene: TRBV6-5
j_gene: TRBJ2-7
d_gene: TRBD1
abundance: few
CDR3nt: TGTGCCAGCAGTGCACCCGGGACAGGCTCCTACGAGCAGTACTTC
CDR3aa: CASSAPGTGSYEQYF

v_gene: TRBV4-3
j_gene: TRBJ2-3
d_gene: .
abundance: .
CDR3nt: TGCGCCAGCAGCCGTGGCCTTAGCGGAGGAACCACAGATACGCAGTATTTT
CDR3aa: CASSRGLSGGTTDTQYF

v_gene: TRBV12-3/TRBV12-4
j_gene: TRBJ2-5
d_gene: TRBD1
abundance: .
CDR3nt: TGTGCCAGCAGTCTACACGGACAGGGTCTTCAGACCCAGTACTTC
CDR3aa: CASSLHGQGLQTQYF

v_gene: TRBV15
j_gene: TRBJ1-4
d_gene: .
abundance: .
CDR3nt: TGTGCCACCAGCAGGGCAAACACCGCAACTAATGAAAAACTGTTTTTT
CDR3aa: CATSRANTATNEKLFF

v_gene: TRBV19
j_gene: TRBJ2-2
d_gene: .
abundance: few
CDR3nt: TGTGCCAGTAGGGACCTTGGCGGGGAGCTGTTTTTT
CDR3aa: CASRDLGGELFF

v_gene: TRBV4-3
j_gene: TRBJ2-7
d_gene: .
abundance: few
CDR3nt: TGCGCCAGCAGCCAAGCGGACGGATATGCCTACGAGCAGTACTTC
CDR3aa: CASSQADGYAYEQYF

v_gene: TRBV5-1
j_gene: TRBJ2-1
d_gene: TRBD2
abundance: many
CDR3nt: TGCGCCAGCAGGACTAGCGGGGACAATGAGCAGTTCTTC
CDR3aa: CASRTSGDNEQFF

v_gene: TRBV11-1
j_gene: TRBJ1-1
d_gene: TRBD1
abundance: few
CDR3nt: TGTGCCAGCCTAACGTCAGGGGGCACTGAAGCTTTCTTT
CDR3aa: CASLTSGGTEAFF

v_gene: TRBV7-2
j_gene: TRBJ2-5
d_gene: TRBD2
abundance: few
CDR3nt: TGTGCCAGCAGCTTAGCTACGCTAGCGGGGAAGGAGACCCAGTACTTC
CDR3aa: CASSLATLAGKETQYF

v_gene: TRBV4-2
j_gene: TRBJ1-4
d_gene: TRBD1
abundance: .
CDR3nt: TGTGCCAGCAGCCCCCGACAGGGTAGGGATGAAAAACTGTTTTTT
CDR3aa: CASSPRQGRDEKLFF

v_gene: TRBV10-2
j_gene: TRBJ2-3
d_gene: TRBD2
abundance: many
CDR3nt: TGCGCCAGCAGTGACGGGGGGAGGACAGATACGCAGTATTTT
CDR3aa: CASSDGGRTDTQYF

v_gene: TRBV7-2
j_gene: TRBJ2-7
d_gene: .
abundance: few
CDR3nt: TGTGCCAGCAGCTACGACGGGAGCTACGAGCAGTACTTC
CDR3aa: CASSYDGSYEQYF

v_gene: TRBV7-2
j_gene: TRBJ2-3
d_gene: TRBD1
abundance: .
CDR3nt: TGTGCCAGCAGCCGGGACAGGTTCACAGATACGCAGTATTTT
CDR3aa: CASSRDRFTDTQYF

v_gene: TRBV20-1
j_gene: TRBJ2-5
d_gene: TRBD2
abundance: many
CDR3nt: TGCAGTGCTAGAGGACTAGCGGGATCTGAGACCCAGTACTTC
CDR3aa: CSARGLAGSETQYF

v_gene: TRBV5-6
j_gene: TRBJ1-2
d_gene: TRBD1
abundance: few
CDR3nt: TGTGCCAGCAGCCAGGGACAGGGAGCGGGTGGCTACACCTTC
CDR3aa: CASSQGQGAGGYTF

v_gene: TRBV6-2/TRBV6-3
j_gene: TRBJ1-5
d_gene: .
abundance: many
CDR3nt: TGTGCCAGCAGTTACGAGGGGTTGAACAATCAGCCCCAGCATTTT
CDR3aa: CASSYEGLNNQPQHF

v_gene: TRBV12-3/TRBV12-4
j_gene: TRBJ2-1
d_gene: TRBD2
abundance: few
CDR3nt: TGTGCCAGCAGTTTGCCTAGCGGCCGCTCCTACAATGAGCAGTTCTTC
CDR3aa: CASSLPSGRSYNEQFF